The T cell receptor (beta chain) under discussion was sequenced for a study of T cell responses to AZD1222 COVID-19 vaccine. Note on this clone: Its antigen is still unknown.

V was shortened by 3 bases and J by 2 bases, with 17 bases between the two germline ends. Germline loops: CDR1 LGHDT, CDR2 YNNKEL (reference sequence). The CDR3 runs 17 residues. Generated by immunoSEQ multiplex PCR, the TCRdb table keeps only in-frame clones and is missing some. The top ten hold 5% of the sample, which has roughly 150,000 clones, 90% to 95% seen once. Whole-study results and caveats: Only 5 or 6 individuals given AZD1222 were seropositive at baseline.

The sequencing used peripheral blood, collected on day 0 of AZD1222 vaccination. The sequence came from an adult in good health. The V gene is TRBV3-1 (or the pseudogene TRBV3-2), the J gene TRBJ2-1; no reliable D call. The CDR3 DNA follows: TGTGCCAGCAGCCACCGGTATCGGCGCGGTCCCTACAATGAGCAGTTCTTC. Amino acid sequence: CASSHRYRRGPYNEQFF.